Given below is one T cell receptor (beta chain) in context. An end of the junction differs from the germline gene, which may be a read error. These data belong to a study of tumor and adjacent non-tumor tissue in lung cancer. Overall study context: The patients, roughly 9 men and roughly 5 women, were roughly 30 to 80 with stage I to III disease.

This CDR3 has 15 amino acids. Germline CDR1 is SGHAT and CDR2 is FQDESV (reference sequence). TCRbeta libraries were built with three rounds of nested PCR, modified from ARM-PCR. TCRdb recomputed calls from the multiplex PCR reads with MiXCR, one row per CDR3 protein. The top ten clones hold 18% of a sample with under 150,000 distinct CDR3 sequences, around 65% of them seen once. No cell sorting was done before RNA was extracted from the tissue. The sequence derives from a man aged 55 to 70 with small cell lung cancer. This rearrangement joins TRBV11-1 to TRBJ2-2, with D perhaps assigned TRBD1 or TRBD2 (5 bases each). Material: lung tumor tissue. The CDR3 coding sequence is TGTGTCAGCGTCTCGGACAAAAAGAACACCGGGGACCTGTTTTTT. It codes for CVSVSDKKNTGDLFF. Together with reference TRBV11-1 and TRBJ2-2, the CDR3 gives the full variable domain: EAEVAQSPRYKITEKSQAVAFWCDPISGHATLYWYRQILGQGPELLVQFQDESVVDDSQLPKDRFSAERLKGVDSTLKIQPAELGDSAMYLCVSVSDKKNTGDLFFGEGSRLTVL.